This TCR beta chain was profiled in a study of cytomegalovirus exposure and HLA in healthy donors. Study-wide points: An ancestry cluster, one associated with Asian ancestry, reportedly showed fewer N-insertions than the 666-donor mean in a later analysis. Three CMV-associated chains proved CMV antigen-specific in vitro. In a later analysis, HLA-C alleles had the fewest associated TCRs, DRB1 alleles the most.

Primers included in the PCR were 60 Vbeta and 13 Jbeta primers. The data were produced by immunoSEQ multiplex PCR, yet TCRdb's version contains in-frame clones alone and is incomplete. Of approximately 170,000 clones in the sample, around three quarters are singletons; the top ten hold approximately 1%. The germline V gene encodes CDR1 GTSNPN and CDR2 SVGIG (reference sequence). V was clipped by 0 bases and J by 5 bases, with 16 bases between them. The CDR3 covers 16 residues. Healthy bone marrow donors made up the cohort. Comment on this clone: Its target is unknown.

This receptor was identified in a woman aged 40 to 55 in good health and CMV-seronegative. V and J are TRBV30 and TRBJ2-2; D unclear. Sequencing input: PBMCs. The CDR3 is CAWSVITPARTGELFF. CDR3 nucleotide sequence: TGTGCCTGGAGTGTAATCACTCCCGCGCGGACCGGGGAGCTGTTTTTT.